The source of this T cell receptor (beta chain) is a study of shared clonotypes between healthy human individuals. For this clone: Its antigen is unknown.

Sorted-subset replicate PCR reactions were performed with approximately 200 ng DNA, corresponding to tens of thousands of T cell genomes. Here immunoSEQ multiplex PCR was the method, and the copy in TCRdb shows in-frame clones only, minus some. This table has some 630,000 clones, 90% to 97% appearing once. General study results and limits: The study found lower generation probabilities in non-shared clonotypes than in those shared by all four donors.

This CDR3 spans 15 amino acids. Per germline, CDR1 MNHNS and CDR2 SASEGT. Trimming left V 4 bases short and J 0 bases short, with 10 bases between. It was CD45RO-negative cells, positively selected for CCR7, that made up naive CD8 cells, with terminally differentiated effector memory CD45RA+ cells excluded. Within Nashville, Tennessee resided all donors, each a Caucasian adult. The TCR comes from a woman under 40 in good health. The sample consisted of naive CD8+ T cells sorted from blood. The V call is TRBV6-1, the J call TRBJ1-3, with unresolved D. CDR3 amino acids: CASSVESTSGNTIYF. CDR3 DNA sequence: TGTGCCAGCAGTGTGGAGTCCACCTCTGGAAACACCATATATTTT.